A single sample is the source of the 32 T cell receptor beta chains below, sequenced in a study of CD8+CD57+ T cells in acquired aplastic anemia. According to the study, genomic DNA was the template for TCR beta VDJ and CDR3 profiling. TCRdb ran MiXCR on the reads and lists one entry per CDR3 protein. Seen here are roughly 240,000 distinct CDR3 sequences, around 43% observed once, and the top ten hold 7.8%. CD8+CD57+ cell expansion, shown by flow cytometry, had occurred in the patients selected for sequencing. Source material: sorted CD4+, CD8+, or CD8+CD57+ T cells (not recorded which) from PBMCs. All receptors derive from a human donor with aplastic anemia.

This chain joins TRBV19 and TRBJ1-4; D is uncertain. Germline V gives CDR1 LNHDA, CDR2 SQIVND (reference sequence). V was pared by 11 bases and J by 8 bases, with 21 bases between. CDR3 length equals 14 residues. In DNA, the CDR3 is TGTGCCTGGAGTGTGTCCAGTTTCGTCGAAAAACTGTTTTTT. Its protein is CAWSVSSFVEKLFF.

This clonotype occurred many times. The chain carries TRBV5-4 and TRBJ2-7; possibly TRBD2 for D (6 bases). V was clipped by 2 bases and J by 4 bases, with 16 bases between them. CDR3 length: 15 residues. Germline V CDR1 and CDR2: SGHNT, YYREEE (reference sequence). DNA of the CDR3: TGTGCCAGCAGCTTAAGGCGGGATACCGGATACGAGCAGTACTTC. Translated, it gives CASSLRRDTGYEQYF.

The chain employs TRBV7-3 and TRBJ1-4; TRBD1 agrees at 7 bases. The CDR3 runs 15 residues. Germline CDR1 reads SGHTA; CDR2 reads FQGTGA. V lost 4 bases to trimming and J lost 0 bases; unmatched junction nucleotides: 2. CDR3 sequence (DNA): TGTGCCAGCAGCTCGGGACAGCCAACTAATGAAAAACTGTTTTTT. It codes for CASSSGQPTNEKLFF.

A word on this clonotype: This may come from a read error, since a much larger clone is one base off. Without the conserved terminal phenylalanine or tryptophan, this CDR3 likely stems from a read error. The V and J genes are TRBV19 and TRBJ1-1, with D unclear. The V gene's germline CDR1 is LNHDA and CDR2 SQIVND (reference sequence). The V end was cut by 11 bases, the J end by 1 base, with 11 bases between. CDR3 size: 12 residues. The CDR3 loop reads CAWSAENTEAFL. For the CDR3, the DNA is TGTGCCTGGAGCGCAGAGAACACTGAAGCTTTCCTT.

The chain couples TRBV10-2 to TRBJ2-5, with 9 positions matching TRBD1. Germline values: CDR1 WSHSY, CDR2 SAAADI. V shed 4 bases and J 3 bases; nucleotides not matched to a gene: 9. The CDR3 has 16 amino acids. The CDR3 sequence is CASSGSLGQGEETQYF. DNA for the CDR3: TGCGCCAGCAGTGGATCTTTGGGACAGGGCGAAGAGACCCAGTACTTC.

The gene calls are TRBV12-3 or TRBV12-4 and TRBJ2-7, with 13 bases identical to TRBD2. The CDR3 extends over 17 amino acids. V shed 5 bases and J 0 bases; nucleotides not matched to a gene: 7. This chain's CDR3 is CASSPLAGGPFSYEQYF. The CDR3 nucleotides read TGTGCCAGCAGTCCACTAGCGGGAGGGCCCTTCTCCTACGAGCAGTACTTC.

This chain uses TRBV24-1 with TRBJ2-1; 9 nucleotides line up with TRBD1. The CDR3 loop spans 16 amino acids. The J segment lost 5 bases and the V segment lost 4 bases, leaving 8 bases of the junction unmatched. The germline CDR1 and CDR2 sequences are KGHDR and SFDVKD. Here the CDR3 DNA reads TGTGCCACCAGTGACCGCGGGACAGGGTTCGACAATGAGCAGTTCTTC. Amino acid sequence: CATSDRGTGFDNEQFF.

The chain links TRBV4-1 to TRBJ2-1; 7 bases line up with TRBD2. Trimming took 1 base from V and 6 from J; bases not matched to a gene: 6. The germline CDR1 and CDR2 sequences are MGHRA and YSYEKL. The CDR3 is 15 residues long. CDR3 amino acids: CASSQGLARSNEQFF. CDR3 in DNA: TGCGCCAGCAGCCAAGGACTAGCACGGTCCAATGAGCAGTTCTTC.

The DNA of the CDR3 is TGTGCCAGCAGCCTACAGCGGAAGGGTAGAGAGACCCAGTACTTC. It translates to CASSLQRKGRETQYF. The chain carries TRBV7-8 and TRBJ2-5; a possible D gene is TRBD2 (5 bases). Germline assignment: CDR1 SGHVS and CDR2 FQNEAQ. Trimming left V 5 bases short and J 4 bases short, with 17 bases between. CDR3 size: 15 residues.

This clonotype was counted between two and nine times. The chain uses TRBV7-9 and TRBJ1-2, with TRBD1 identical over 7 bases. V lost 5 bases, J lost 7 bases, and 10 bases stayed unmatched. This CDR3 has 14 amino acids. Germline values: CDR1 SEHNR, CDR2 FQNEAQ (reference sequence). The CDR3 coding sequence is TGTGCCAGCAGCGCCTTGACAGGGATAGGTGGCTACACCTTC. Translation gives CASSALTGIGGYTF. Using reference TRBV7-9 and TRBJ1-2 for the parts outside the CDR3, the full variable domain is DTGVSQNPRHKITKRGQNVTFRCDPISEHNRLYWYRQTLGQGPEFLTYFQNEAQLEKSRLLSDRFSAERPKGSFSTLEIQRTEQGDSAMYLCASSALTGIGGYTFGSGTRLTVV.

This chain uses TRBV9 with TRBJ2-3; TRBD2 is a possible D gene (6 bases). The CDR3 has 14 amino acids. CDR1 SGDLS and CDR2 YYNGEE come from the germline V gene. Between the trimmed V and J ends, which lost 0 bases and 1 base, there was a span of 6 bases. The CDR3 loop is CASSVGEGTDTQYF. As DNA, the CDR3 is TGTGCCAGCAGCGTAGGGGAGGGCACAGATACGCAGTATTTT.

The chain is built from TRBV6-4 and TRBJ2-7; TRBD2 matches at 11 bases. V dropped 6 bases and J dropped 5; count of bases not matched to a gene: 6. Germline assignment: CDR1 MRHNA and CDR2 SNTAGT. CDR3 size: 14 residues. DNA of the CDR3: TGTGCCAGCAGATCGACTAGCGGGGTCGACGAGCAGTACTTC. It yields the protein CASRSTSGVDEQYF.

Here the CDR3 reads CASSPSSAPRDTQYF. The CDR3 coding sequence is TGCGCCAGCAGCCCAAGTAGCGCCCCGAGAGATACGCAGTATTTT. The genes are TRBV10-2 and TRBJ2-3; possibly TRBD2 for D (5 bases). V gave up 6 bases and J gave up 5 bases, with 18 bases separating them. CDR1 is WSHSY and CDR2 is SAAADI in the germline V gene. The CDR3 spans 15 residues.

This clonotype was counted many times. This chain connects TRBV29-1 to TRBJ1-1; unclear D gene. Germline lookup yields CDR1 SQVTM and CDR2 ANQGSEA. V gave up 1 base and J gave up 1 base, with 4 bases separating them. The CDR3 extends over 12 amino acids. The CDR3 bases are TGCAGCGTTGAAGGGAGGAACACTGAAGCTTTCTTT. It yields the protein CSVEGRNTEAFF. The full variable domain, its missing parts supplied by reference TRBV29-1 and TRBJ1-1, is SAVISQKPSRDICQRGTSLTIQCQVDSQVTMMFWYRQQPGQSLTLIATANQGSEATYESGFVIDKFPISRPNLTFSTLTVSNMSPEDSSIYLCSVEGRNTEAFFGQGTRLTVV.

This rearrangement joins TRBV28 to TRBJ1-5, with D maybe TRBD1 (6 bases). Germline loops: CDR1 MDHEN, CDR2 SYDVKM. The CDR3 sequence is 12 residues long. CDR3 coding DNA: TGTGCTGCAGGGGCGGGCAATCAGCCCCAGCATTTT. Translating gives CAAGAGNQPQHF.

The chain couples TRBV19 to TRBJ1-1; unclear D gene. The germline V and J ends were trimmed by 10 bases and 1 base, with 13 bases remaining between them. Per germline, CDR1 LNHDA and CDR2 SQIVND (reference sequence). The CDR3 length is 13 residues. CDR3 protein: CATEVRANTEAFF. As DNA, the CDR3 is TGTGCCACTGAGGTTCGGGCGAACACTGAAGCTTTCTTT.

The chain combines TRBV6-2 or TRBV6-3 with TRBJ2-2, with a weak D call TRBD1 (5 bases). V was shortened by 8 bases and J by 6 bases, with 16 bases between the two germline ends. The CDR3 length is 14 residues. Germline loops: CDR1 MNHEY, CDR2 SVGEGT. The CDR3 DNA follows: TGTGCCAGCCAAACTGGGGAAGGGGCCGGGGAGCTGTTTTTT. This codes for CASQTGEGAGELFF.

For the CDR3, the DNA is TGTGCCAGCAGCTTAGTTAGGTTATTGAACACTGAAGCTTTCTTT. It specifies CASSLVRLLNTEAFF. The rearrangement joins TRBV7-2 to TRBJ1-1; no clear D. This CDR3 region has 15 residues. Between the trimmed V and J ends, which lost 1 base and 0 bases, there was a span of 9 bases. CDR1 is SGHTA, CDR2 FQGNSA, per germline.

This clonotype has ten or more counts. V usage is TRBV28 and J usage is TRBJ1-6, with D possibly being TRBD1 (6 bases). V was trimmed by 2 bases and J by 8 bases, leaving 13 bases between them. The CDR3 loop spans 15 amino acids. CDR1 is MDHEN and CDR2 is SYDVKM in the germline V gene. CDR3 bases: TGTGCCAGCAGTTTAGACAGGACTATTGATTCACCCCTCCACTTT. It yields the protein CASSLDRTIDSPLHF.

The chain joins TRBV7-3 to TRBJ1-2; D is perhaps TRBD1 (5 bases). CDR3 size: 12 residues. V was pared by 6 bases and J by 1 base, with 6 bases between. Looked up from germline, CDR1 is SGHTA and CDR2 is FQGTGA. This CDR3 is CASSGHNYGYTF. The CDR3 coding sequence is TGTGCCAGCAGTGGACATAACTATGGCTACACCTTC.

The chain has TRBV30 and TRBJ2-7, with D perhaps matching TRBD1 (5 bases). Germline assignment: CDR1 GTSNPN and CDR2 SVGIG (reference sequence). The CDR3 consists of 12 residues. V shed 2 bases and J shed 6 bases, with 11 bases lying between them. CDR3 coding DNA: TGTGCCTGGAGTACGGCAGGGCGCGAGCAGTACGTC. This sequence encodes CAWSTAGREQYV.

This clonotype was recorded only once. This chain uses TRBV5-1 with TRBJ2-7, with D perhaps matching TRBD1 (5 bases). Germline CDR1 reads SGHRS; CDR2 reads YFSETQ. The CDR3 loop spans 15 amino acids. V was clipped by 4 bases and J by 7 bases, with 21 bases between them. Here the CDR3 DNA reads TGCGCCAGCAGCGGCCAACCCGTTCAGGGTCGAGAGCAGTACTTC. Translated, it gives CASSGQPVQGREQYF. The full variable domain, completed using reference TRBV5-1 and TRBJ2-7, is KAGVTQTPRYLIKTRGQQVTLSCSPISGHRSVSWYQQTPGQGLQFLFEYFSETQRNKGNFPGRFSGRQFSNSRSEMNVSTLELGDSALYLCASSGQPVQGREQYFGPGTRLTVT.

The gene calls are TRBV20-1 and TRBJ2-7; weak D call: TRBD1 (6 bases). CDR1 is DFQATT and CDR2 is SNEGSKA in the germline V gene (reference sequence). V shed 3 bases and J shed 4 bases, with 13 bases lying between them. The CDR3 covers 13 residues. This CDR3 is CSARRGQGYEQYF. CDR3 DNA sequence: TGCAGTGCTAGGCGTGGGCAGGGGTACGAGCAGTACTTC.

This clonotype was counted only a few times. This CDR3 is CASSHTSGRTSYEQYF. The CDR3 DNA reads TGTGCCAGCAGCCACACTAGCGGGAGGACCTCCTACGAGCAGTACTTC. The chain combines TRBV27 with TRBJ2-7, with 12 bases lining up with TRBD2. With 6 bases clipped from V and 0 bases from J, the junction kept 6 bases outside the gene matches. The CDR3 spans 16 residues. CDR1 is MNHEY and CDR2 is SMNVEV in the germline V gene (reference sequence).

Many counts were recorded for this clonotype. V and J are TRBV2 and TRBJ1-5, with D perhaps matching TRBD1 (5 bases). This CDR3 is 14 amino acids long. The germline V gene encodes CDR1 SNHLY and CDR2 FYNNEI. Trimming left V 6 bases short and J 2 bases short, with 11 bases between. CDR3 loop: CASRTQGRNQPQHF. The CDR3 DNA reads as TGTGCCAGCAGAACTCAGGGACGCAATCAGCCCCAGCATTTT.

The rearrangement uses TRBV6-5 and TRBJ1-3; maybe TRBD1 (5 bases). This CDR3 contains 14 residues. Germline V gene lookup returns CDR1 MNHEY and CDR2 SVGAGI. Deletions cut 8 bases from V and 4 bases from J, with 15 bases between. The CDR3 DNA sequence: TGTGCCAGCCGACAGTCTGACCTGGGAAACACCATATATTTT. Translation: CASRQSDLGNTIYF.

For this clonotype: Compared with germline, one end of the junction differs, possibly owing to a read error. The rearrangement uses TRBV5-1 and TRBJ2-5; the match to TRBD2 covers 12 bases. The germline V gene encodes CDR1 SGHRS and CDR2 YFSETQ. This CDR3 has 17 residues. Here the CDR3 reads CASSPGQLAGGQETRYF. The CDR3 DNA reads as TGCGCCAGCAGCCCGGGACAGCTAGCGGGGGGGCAAGAGACCCGGTACTTC.

As to this clonotype: This likely comes from a read error, as the CDR3 has no conserved phenylalanine or tryptophan at its end. The limits of the CDR3 on the DNA are not certain, so only TCRdb's listed CDR3 is given. V gene TRBV27 combines with J gene TRBJ2-5; the D call TRBD1 from the table was never checked on the DNA. The germline gives CDR1 MNHEY, CDR2 SMNVEV (reference sequence). The CDR3 adds up to 8 amino acids, both ends counted. CDR3 residues: CASILTQG.

In the case of this clonotype: The CDR3 ends on some other residue instead of the conserved phenylalanine or tryptophan, so this is likely a read error. No DNA is shown, since the ends of the CDR3 on it are uncertain; the CDR3 is the one TCRdb lists. The chain joins TRBV9 to TRBJ2-3; the table's TRBD1 call for D was not verified on the DNA. The germline gives CDR1 SGDLS, CDR2 YYNGEE. Ends included, the CDR3 has 8 residues. The CDR3 spells CASSTRTD.

CDR3 nucleotides: TGCAGTGCTAGCGAGACCACGAATACGCAGTATTTT. Its protein is CSASETTNTQYF. The V call is TRBV20-1, the J call TRBJ2-3; D remains unclear. This CDR3 is built from 12 residues. Per germline, CDR1 DFQATT and CDR2 SNEGSKA (reference sequence). The V end lost 3 bases, the J end lost 7 bases, and 11 bases lay between the germline ends.

This clonotype was seen a few times. The chain uses TRBV19 and TRBJ1-5; tentative D call: TRBD1 (6 bases). The germline V and J ends were trimmed by 5 bases and 6 bases, with 14 bases remaining between them. The CDR3 sequence is 14 residues long. The germline gives CDR1 LNHDA, CDR2 SQIVND (reference sequence). The CDR3 nucleotides read TGTGCCAGTAGTTTCGAGACAGGACGTCAGCCCCAGCATTTT. It encodes CASSFETGRQPQHF.

The chain combines TRBV2 with TRBJ1-2; tentative D call: TRBD1 (5 bases). Germline values: CDR1 SNHLY, CDR2 FYNNEI. V dropped 2 bases and J dropped 6 bases, with 13 bases sitting between them. The CDR3 contains 14 residues. The CDR3 region has the DNA TGTGCCAGCAGTGAATGGGGACGGAAGAATGGCTACACCTTC. This translates into CASSEWGRKNGYTF.